The source of this TCR beta chain is a study of beta chain features in type 1 diabetes. Germline values: CDR1 SGHRS, CDR2 YFSETQ. The CDR3 extends over 15 amino acids. The trim removed 4 bases at V and 7 bases at J, leaving 12 bases unmatched. Sequencing targeted expressed TCRB transcripts, as all isolated RNA had been reverse transcribed. Method: immunoSEQ multiplex PCR; TCRdb's copy keeps in-frame clones and lacks some. The table has about 160,000 clones, approximately 8.1% seen once; the top ten hold 0.55% to 0.65%. Study results and limitations: Any HLA effect on TCRB rearrangement was left unresolved by small sub-analyses. Patients showed naive, central memory and Treg TCRB repertoires that appeared more similar than those of healthy donors.

On this clone: Its antigen is not known.

Specimen: central memory CD4+ T cells from blood. J is TRBJ1-2 and V is TRBV5-1, with TRBD1 matching over 8 bases. The receptor's source is a young man in good health. CDR3 sequence: CASSQGQDSPFGYTF. CDR3 nucleotide sequence: TGCGCCAGCAGCCAGGGACAGGACTCCCCGTTTGGCTACACCTTC.